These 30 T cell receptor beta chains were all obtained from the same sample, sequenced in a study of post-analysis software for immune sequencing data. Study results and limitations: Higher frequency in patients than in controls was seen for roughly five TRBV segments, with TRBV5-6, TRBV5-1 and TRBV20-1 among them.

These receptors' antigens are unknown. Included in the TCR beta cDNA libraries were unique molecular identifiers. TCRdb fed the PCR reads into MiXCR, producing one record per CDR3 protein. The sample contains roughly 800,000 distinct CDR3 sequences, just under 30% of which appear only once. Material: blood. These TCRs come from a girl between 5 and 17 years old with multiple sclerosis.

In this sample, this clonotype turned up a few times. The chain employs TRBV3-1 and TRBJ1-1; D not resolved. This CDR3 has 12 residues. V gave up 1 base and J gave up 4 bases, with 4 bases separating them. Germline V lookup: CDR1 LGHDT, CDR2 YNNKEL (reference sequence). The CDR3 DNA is TGTGCCAGCAGCCAAGGCGTCACTGAAGCTTTCTTT. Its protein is CASSQGVTEAFF.

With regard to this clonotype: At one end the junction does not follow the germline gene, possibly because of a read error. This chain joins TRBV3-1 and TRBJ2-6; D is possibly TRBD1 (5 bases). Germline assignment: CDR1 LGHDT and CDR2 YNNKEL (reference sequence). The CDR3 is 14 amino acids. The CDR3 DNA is TGTGCCAGCAGCCAAGTGACTGGGGCCAGCGTCCTGACTTTC. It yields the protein CASSQVTGASVLTF.

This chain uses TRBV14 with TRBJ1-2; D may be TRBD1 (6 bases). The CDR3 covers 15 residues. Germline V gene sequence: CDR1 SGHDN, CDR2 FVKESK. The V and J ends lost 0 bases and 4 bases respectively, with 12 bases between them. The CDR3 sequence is CASSQEGGAVYGYTF. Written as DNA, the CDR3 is TGTGCCAGCAGCCAAGAGGGGGGCGCAGTCTATGGCTACACCTTC. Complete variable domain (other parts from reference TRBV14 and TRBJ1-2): EAGVTQFPSHSVIEKGQTVTLRCDPISGHDNLYWYRRVMGKEIKFLLHFVKESKQDESGMPNNRFLAERTGGTYSTLKVQPAELEDSGVYFCASSQEGGAVYGYTFGSGTRLTVV.

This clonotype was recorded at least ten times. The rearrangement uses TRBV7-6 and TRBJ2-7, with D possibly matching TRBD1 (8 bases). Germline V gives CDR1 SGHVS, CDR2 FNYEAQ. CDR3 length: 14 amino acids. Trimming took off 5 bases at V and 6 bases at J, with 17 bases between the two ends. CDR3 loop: CASSHDRGGSEQYF. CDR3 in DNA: TGTGCCAGCAGCCATGACAGGGGAGGGTCCGAGCAGTACTTC. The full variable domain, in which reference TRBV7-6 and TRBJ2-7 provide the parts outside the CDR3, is GAGVSQSPRYKVTKRGQDVALRCDPISGHVSLYWYRQALGQGPEFLTYFNYEAQQDKSGLPNDRFSAERPEGSISTLTIQRTEQRDSAMYRCASSHDRGGSEQYFGPGTRLTVT.

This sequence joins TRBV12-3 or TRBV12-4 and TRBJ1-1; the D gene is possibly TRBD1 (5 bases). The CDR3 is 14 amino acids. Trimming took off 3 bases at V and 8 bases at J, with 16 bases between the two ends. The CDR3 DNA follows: TGTGCCAGCAGTTTCGGGATTCAGGGTAAAGAAGCTTTCTTT. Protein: CASSFGIQGKEAFF.

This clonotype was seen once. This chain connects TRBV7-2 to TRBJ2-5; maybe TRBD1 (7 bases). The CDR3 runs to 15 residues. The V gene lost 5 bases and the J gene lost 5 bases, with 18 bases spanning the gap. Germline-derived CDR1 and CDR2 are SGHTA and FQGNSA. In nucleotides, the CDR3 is TGTGCCAGCAGCCAGGGGGGCAGGGGTGCGGAGACCCAGTACTTC. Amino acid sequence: CASSQGGRGAETQYF.

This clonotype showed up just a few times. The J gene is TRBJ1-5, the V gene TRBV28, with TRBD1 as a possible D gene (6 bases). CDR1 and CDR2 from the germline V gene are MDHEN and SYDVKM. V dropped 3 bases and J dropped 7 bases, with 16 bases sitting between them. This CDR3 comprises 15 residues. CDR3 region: CASSFPSQGSQPQHF. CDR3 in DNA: TGTGCCAGCAGTTTTCCGTCACAGGGTAGCCAGCCCCAGCATTTT.

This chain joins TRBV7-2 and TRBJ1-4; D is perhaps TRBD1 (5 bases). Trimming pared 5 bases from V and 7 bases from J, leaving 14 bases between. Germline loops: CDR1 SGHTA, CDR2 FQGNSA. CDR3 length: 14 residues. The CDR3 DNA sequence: TGTGCCAGCAGCCAAAAGGGGCTAGGTGAAAAACTGTTTTTT. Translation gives CASSQKGLGEKLFF.

In DNA, the CDR3 is TGCAGTGCTAGAGAGTCCGGTAGGGGCTACGAGCAGTACTTC. It yields the protein CSARESGRGYEQYF. The V gene is TRBV20-1, the J gene TRBJ2-7; TRBD1 might be the D (5 bases). V dropped 0 bases and J dropped 3 bases, with 12 bases sitting between them. The germline V gene has CDR1 DFQATT and CDR2 SNEGSKA (reference sequence). The CDR3 is 14 amino acids.

The CDR3, as DNA: TGTGCCAGCAGTACTAACCTTGAAGCTTTCTTT. As protein: CASSTNLEAFF. V gene TRBV6-5 combines with J gene TRBJ1-1; D is unresolved. The germline V gene encodes CDR1 MNHEY and CDR2 SVGAGI. Trimming stripped 5 bases from V and 7 bases from J, with 8 bases between. This CDR3 has 11 amino acids.

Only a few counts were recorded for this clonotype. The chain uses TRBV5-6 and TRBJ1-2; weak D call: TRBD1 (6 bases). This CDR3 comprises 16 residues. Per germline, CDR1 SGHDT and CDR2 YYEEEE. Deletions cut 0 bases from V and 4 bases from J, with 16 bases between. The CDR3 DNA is TGTGCCAGCAGCTTGGACCTCCGCGCAGGGGTCTATGGCTACACCTTC. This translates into CASSLDLRAGVYGYTF.

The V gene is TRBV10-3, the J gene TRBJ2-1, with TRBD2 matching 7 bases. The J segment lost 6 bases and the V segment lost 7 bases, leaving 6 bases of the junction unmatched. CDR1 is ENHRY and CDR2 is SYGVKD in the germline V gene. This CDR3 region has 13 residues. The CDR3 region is CAITNLAANEQFF. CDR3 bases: TGTGCCATCACCAATCTAGCGGCCAATGAGCAGTTCTTC.

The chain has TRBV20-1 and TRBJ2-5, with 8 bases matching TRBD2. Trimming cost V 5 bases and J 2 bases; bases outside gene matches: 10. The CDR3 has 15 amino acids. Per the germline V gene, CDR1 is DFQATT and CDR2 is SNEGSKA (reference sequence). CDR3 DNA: TGCAGTGCTGCGTCCACTAGCGGACGTCAAGAGACCCAGTACTTC. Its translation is CSAASTSGRQETQYF.

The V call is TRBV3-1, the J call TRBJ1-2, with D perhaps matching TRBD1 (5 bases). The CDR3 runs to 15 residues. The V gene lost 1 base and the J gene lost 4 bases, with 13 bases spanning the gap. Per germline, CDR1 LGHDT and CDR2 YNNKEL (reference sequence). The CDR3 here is CASSQVGGSLYGYTF. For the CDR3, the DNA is TGTGCCAGCAGCCAAGTCGGGGGATCACTCTATGGCTACACCTTC. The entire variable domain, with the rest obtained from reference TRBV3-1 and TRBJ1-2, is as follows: DTAVSQTPKYLVTQMGNDKSIKCEQNLGHDTMYWYKQDSKKFLKIMFSYNNKELIINETVPNRFSPKSPDKAHLNLHINSLELGDSAVYFCASSQVGGSLYGYTFGSGTRLTVV.

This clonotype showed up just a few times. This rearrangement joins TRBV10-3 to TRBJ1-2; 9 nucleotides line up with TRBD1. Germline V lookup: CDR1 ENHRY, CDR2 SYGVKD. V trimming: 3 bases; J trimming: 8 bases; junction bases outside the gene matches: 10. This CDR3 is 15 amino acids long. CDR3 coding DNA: TGTGCCATCAGTGACTTAAGGGGGACAGGGAACGGCTACACCTTC. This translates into CAISDLRGTGNGYTF.

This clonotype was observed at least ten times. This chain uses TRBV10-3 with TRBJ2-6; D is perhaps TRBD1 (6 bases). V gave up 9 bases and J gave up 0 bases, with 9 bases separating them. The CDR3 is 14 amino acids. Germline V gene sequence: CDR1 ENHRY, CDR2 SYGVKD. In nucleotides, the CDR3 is TGTGCCATAACAGGGAGCTCTGGGGCCAACGTCCTGACTTTC. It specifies CAITGSSGANVLTF.

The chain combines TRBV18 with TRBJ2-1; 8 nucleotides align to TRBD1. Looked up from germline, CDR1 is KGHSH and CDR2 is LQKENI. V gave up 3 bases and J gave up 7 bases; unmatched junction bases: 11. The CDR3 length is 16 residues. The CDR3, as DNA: TGTGCCAGCTCACCCCCAAACTACAGGGGGGAAAATGAGCAGTTCTTC. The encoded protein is CASSPPNYRGENEQFF.

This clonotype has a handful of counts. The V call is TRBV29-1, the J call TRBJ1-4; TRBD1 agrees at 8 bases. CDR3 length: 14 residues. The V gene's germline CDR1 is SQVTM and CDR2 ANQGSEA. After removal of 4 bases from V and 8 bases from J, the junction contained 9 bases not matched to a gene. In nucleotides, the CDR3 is TGCAGCGTTGCCGCGACAGGGGTGAAGGAAAAACTGTTTTTT. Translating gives CSVAATGVKEKLFF.

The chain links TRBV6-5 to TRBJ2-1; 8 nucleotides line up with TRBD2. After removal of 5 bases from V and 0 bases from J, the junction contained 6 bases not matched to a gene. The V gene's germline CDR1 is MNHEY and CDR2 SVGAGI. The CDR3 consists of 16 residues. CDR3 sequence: CASSPLAGRSYNEQFF. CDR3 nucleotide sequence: TGTGCCAGCAGTCCTCTAGCGGGCCGCTCCTACAATGAGCAGTTCTTC.

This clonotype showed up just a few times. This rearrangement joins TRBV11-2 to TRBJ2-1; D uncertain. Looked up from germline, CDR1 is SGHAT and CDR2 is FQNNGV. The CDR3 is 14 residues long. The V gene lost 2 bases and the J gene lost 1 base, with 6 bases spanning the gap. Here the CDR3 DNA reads TGTGCCAGCAGCTTAATAGGGTCCTACAATGAGCAGTTCTTC. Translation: CASSLIGSYNEQFF.

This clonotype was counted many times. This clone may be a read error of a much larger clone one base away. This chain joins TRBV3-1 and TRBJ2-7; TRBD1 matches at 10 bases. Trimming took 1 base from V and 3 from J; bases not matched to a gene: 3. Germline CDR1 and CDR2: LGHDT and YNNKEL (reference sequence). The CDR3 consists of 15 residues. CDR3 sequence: CASSQGGTGVYEQYF. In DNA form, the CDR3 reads TGTGCCAGCAGCCAAGGGGGGACAGGGGTCTACGAGCAGTACTTC.

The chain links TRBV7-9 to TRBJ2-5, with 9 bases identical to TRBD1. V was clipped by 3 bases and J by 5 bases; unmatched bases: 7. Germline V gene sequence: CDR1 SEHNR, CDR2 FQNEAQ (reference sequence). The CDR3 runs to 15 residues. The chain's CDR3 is CASSLGTGIWETQYF. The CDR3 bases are TGTGCCAGCAGCTTGGGGACAGGGATTTGGGAGACCCAGTACTTC.

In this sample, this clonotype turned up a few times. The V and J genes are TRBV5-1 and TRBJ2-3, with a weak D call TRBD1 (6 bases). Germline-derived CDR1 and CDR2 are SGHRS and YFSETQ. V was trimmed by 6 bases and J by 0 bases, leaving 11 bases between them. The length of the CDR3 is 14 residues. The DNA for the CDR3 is TGCGCCAGCACCGGACAGAGCAGCACAGATACGCAGTATTTT. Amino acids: CASTGQSSTDTQYF.

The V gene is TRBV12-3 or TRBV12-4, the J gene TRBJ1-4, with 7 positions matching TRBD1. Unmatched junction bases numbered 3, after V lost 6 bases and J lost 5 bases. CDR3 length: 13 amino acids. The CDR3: CASSGQANEKLFF. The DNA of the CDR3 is TGTGCCAGCAGCGGACAGGCGAATGAAAAACTGTTTTTT.

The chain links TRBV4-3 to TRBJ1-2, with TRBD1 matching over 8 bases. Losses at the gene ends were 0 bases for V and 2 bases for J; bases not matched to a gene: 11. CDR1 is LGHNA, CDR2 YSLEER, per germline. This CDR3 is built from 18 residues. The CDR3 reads CASSQDLPSGGQNYGYTF. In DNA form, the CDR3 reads TGCGCCAGCAGCCAAGATCTGCCGTCAGGGGGCCAAAACTATGGCTACACCTTC.

Here the CDR3 reads CASSTRTGRNSPLHF. The DNA of the CDR3 is TGCGCCAGCAGCACTCGGACAGGGCGCAATTCACCCCTCCACTTT. V and J are TRBV5-1 and TRBJ1-6; 8 bases line up with TRBD1. The ends lost 4 bases at V and 7 bases at J; junction bases unmatched: 7. From germline, CDR1 is SGHRS and CDR2 YFSETQ. The CDR3 has 15 amino acids. The full variable domain, with the rest looked up from reference TRBV5-1 and TRBJ1-6, is KAGVTQTPRYLIKTRGQQVTLSCSPISGHRSVSWYQQTPGQGLQFLFEYFSETQRNKGNFPGRFSGRQFSNSRSEMNVSTLELGDSALYLCASSTRTGRNSPLHFGNGTRLTVT.

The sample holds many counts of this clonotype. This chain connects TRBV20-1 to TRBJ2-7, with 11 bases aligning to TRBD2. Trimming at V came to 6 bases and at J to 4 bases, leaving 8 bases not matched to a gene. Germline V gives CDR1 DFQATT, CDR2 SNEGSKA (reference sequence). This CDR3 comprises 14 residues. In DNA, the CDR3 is TGCAGTGCCCGAGGGACTAGCGGCCCATACGAGCAGTACTTC. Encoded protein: CSARGTSGPYEQYF.

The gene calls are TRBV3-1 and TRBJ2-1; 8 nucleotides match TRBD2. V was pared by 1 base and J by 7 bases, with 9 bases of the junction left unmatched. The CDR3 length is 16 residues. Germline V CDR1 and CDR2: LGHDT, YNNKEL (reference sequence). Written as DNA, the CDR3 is TGTGCCAGCAGCCAAGGGGGGACTAGGGGGGATAATGAGCAGTTCTTC. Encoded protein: CASSQGGTRGDNEQFF.

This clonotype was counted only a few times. The CDR3 reads CASSRAPSGRVGDTQYF. The CDR3 DNA follows: TGCGCCAGCAGCCGGGCCCCGAGCGGGAGAGTTGGAGATACGCAGTATTTT. The chain is built from TRBV5-1 and TRBJ2-3; TRBD2 aligns across 8 bases. The length of the CDR3 is 17 residues. V lost 4 bases and J lost 5; bases outside the gene matches: 15. Looked up from germline, CDR1 is SGHRS and CDR2 is YFSETQ.

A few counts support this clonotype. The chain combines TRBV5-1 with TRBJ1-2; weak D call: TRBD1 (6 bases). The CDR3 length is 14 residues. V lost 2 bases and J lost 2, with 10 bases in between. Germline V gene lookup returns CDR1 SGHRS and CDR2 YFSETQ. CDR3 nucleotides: TGCGCCAGCAGCTTCGAGACAGGCAACTATGGCTACACCTTC. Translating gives CASSFETGNYGYTF.